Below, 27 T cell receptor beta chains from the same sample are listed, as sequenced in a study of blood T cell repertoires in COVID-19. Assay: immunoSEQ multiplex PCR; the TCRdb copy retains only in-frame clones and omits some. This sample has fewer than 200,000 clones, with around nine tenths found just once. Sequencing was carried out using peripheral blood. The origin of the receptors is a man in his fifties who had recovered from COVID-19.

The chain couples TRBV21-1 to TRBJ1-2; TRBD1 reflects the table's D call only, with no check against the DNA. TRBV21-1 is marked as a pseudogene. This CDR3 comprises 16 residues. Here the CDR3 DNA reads TGTGCCAGCAGCCCTAATGGACAGGGGGCGGACTATGGCTACACCTTC. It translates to CASSPNGQGADYGYTF.

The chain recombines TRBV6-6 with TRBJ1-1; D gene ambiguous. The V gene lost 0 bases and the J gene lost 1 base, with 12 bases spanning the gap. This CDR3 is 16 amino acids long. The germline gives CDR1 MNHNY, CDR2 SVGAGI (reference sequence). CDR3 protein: CASSYSNRRENTEAFF. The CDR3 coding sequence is TGTGCCAGCAGTTACTCGAATCGTAGAGAGAACACTGAAGCTTTCTTT.

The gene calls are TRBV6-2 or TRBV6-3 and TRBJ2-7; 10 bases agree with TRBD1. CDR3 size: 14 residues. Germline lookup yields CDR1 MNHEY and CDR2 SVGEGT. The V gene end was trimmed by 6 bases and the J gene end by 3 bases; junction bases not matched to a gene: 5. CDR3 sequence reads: CASSQGQGNYEQYF. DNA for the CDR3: TGTGCCAGCAGCCAGGGACAGGGGAACTACGAGCAGTACTTC.

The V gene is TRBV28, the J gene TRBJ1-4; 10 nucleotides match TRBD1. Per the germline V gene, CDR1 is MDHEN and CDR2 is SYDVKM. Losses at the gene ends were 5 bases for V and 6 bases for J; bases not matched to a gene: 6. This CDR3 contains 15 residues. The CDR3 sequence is CASSGSGTGDEKLFF. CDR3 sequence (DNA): TGTGCCAGCAGTGGATCCGGGACAGGGGATGAAAAACTGTTTTTT.

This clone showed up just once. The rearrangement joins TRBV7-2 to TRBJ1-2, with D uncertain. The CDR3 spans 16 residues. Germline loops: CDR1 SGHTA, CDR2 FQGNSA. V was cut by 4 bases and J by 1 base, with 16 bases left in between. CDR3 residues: CASSSRPGDRNYGYTF. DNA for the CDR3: TGTGCCAGCAGCTCGCGACCGGGAGACCGTAACTATGGCTACACCTTC.

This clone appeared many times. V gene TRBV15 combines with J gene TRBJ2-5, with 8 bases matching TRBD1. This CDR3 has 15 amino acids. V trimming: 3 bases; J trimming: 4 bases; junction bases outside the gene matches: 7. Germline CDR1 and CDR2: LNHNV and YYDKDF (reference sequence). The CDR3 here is CATSSPRTGGETQYF. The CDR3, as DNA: TGTGCCACCAGCAGTCCTAGAACAGGGGGAGAGACCCAGTACTTC.

The CDR3 spells CASSTQGEKLFF. For the CDR3, the DNA is TGCGCCAGCAGCACACAGGGAGAAAAACTGTTTTTT. The V and J genes are TRBV5-1 and TRBJ1-4; possibly TRBD1 for D (6 bases). In germline, CDR1 is SGHRS, CDR2 YFSETQ. Deletions cut 4 bases from V and 8 bases from J, with 9 bases between. This CDR3 comprises 12 residues. Full variable domain (remainder filled in from reference TRBV5-1 and TRBJ1-4): KAGVTQTPRYLIKTRGQQVTLSCSPISGHRSVSWYQQTPGQGLQFLFEYFSETQRNKGNFPGRFSGRQFSNSRSEMNVSTLELGDSALYLCASSTQGEKLFFGSGTQLSVL.

CDR3 region: CASGESLAAYNEQFF. The CDR3, as DNA: TGTGCCAGCGGCGAATCGCTAGCGGCCTACAATGAGCAGTTCTTC. The J gene is TRBJ2-1, the V gene TRBV6-5; 7 nucleotides align to TRBD2. From germline, CDR1 is MNHEY and CDR2 SVGAGI. The CDR3 is made up of 15 amino acids. Germline trimming cut 8 bases from V and 2 bases from J; bases unmatched to any gene: 9.

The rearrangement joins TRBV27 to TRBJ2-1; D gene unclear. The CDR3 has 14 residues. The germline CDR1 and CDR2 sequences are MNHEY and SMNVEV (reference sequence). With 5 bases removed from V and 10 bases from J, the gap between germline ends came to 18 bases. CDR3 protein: CASSERTRIREQFF. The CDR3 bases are TGTGCCAGCAGTGAGCGTACACGGATTCGCGAGCAGTTCTTC.

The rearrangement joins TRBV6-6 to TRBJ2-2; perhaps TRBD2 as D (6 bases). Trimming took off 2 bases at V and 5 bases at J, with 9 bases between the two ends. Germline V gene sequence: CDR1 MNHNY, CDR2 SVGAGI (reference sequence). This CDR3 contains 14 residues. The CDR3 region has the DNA TGTGCCAGCAGTTACGGCGGGAAGACCGGGGAGCTGTTTTTT. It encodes CASSYGGKTGELFF.

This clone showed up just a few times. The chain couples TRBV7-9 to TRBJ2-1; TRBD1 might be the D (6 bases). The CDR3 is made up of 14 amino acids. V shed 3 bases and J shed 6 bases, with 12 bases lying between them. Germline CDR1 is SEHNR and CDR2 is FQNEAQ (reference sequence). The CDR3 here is CASSFRGRGNEQFF. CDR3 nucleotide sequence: TGTGCCAGCAGCTTCAGGGGACGAGGCAATGAGCAGTTCTTC.

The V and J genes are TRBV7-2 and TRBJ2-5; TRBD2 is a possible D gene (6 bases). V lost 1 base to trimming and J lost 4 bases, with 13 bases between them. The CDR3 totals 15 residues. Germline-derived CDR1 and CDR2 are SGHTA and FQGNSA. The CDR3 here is CASSLGNGRGETQYF. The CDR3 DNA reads TGTGCCAGCAGCTTAGGTAACGGGAGAGGAGAGACCCAGTACTTC.

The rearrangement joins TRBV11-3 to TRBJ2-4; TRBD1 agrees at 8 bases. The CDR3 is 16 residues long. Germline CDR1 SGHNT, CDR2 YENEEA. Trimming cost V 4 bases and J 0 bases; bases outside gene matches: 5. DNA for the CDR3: TGTGCCAGCAGCTGGACAGGGTGGACAGCCAAAAACATTCAGTACTTC. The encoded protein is CASSWTGWTAKNIQYF.

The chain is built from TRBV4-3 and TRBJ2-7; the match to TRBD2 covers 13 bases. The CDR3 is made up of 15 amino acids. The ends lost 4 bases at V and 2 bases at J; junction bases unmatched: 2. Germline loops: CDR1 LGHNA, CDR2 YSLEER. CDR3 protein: CASSLGLAGAYEQYF. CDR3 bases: TGCGCCAGCAGCCTTGGACTAGCGGGGGCCTACGAGCAGTACTTC.

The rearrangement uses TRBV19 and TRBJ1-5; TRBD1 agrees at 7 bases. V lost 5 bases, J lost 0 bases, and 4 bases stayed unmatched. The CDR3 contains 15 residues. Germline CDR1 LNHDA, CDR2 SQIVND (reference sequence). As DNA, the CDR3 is TGTGCCAGTAGTTTGACAGGGCATAGCAATCAGCCCCAGCATTTT. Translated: CASSLTGHSNQPQHF.

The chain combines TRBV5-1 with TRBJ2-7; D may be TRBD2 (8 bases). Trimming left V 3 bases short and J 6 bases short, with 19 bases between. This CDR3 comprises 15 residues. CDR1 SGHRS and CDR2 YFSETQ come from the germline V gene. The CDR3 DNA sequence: TGCGCCAGCAGCTCCTCCTCGGGAGGGGGCCTCGAGCAGTACTTC. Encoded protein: CASSSSSGGGLEQYF. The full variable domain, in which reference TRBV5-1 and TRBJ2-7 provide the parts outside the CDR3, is KAGVTQTPRYLIKTRGQQVTLSCSPISGHRSVSWYQQTPGQGLQFLFEYFSETQRNKGNFPGRFSGRQFSNSRSEMNVSTLELGDSALYLCASSSSSGGGLEQYFGPGTRLTVT.

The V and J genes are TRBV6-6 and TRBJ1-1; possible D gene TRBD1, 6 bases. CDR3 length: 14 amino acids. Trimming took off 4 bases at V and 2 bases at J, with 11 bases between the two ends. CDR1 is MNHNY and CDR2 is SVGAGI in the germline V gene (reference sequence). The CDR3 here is CASSSQGSNTEAFF. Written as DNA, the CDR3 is TGTGCCAGCAGTTCACAGGGCTCCAACACTGAAGCTTTCTTT.

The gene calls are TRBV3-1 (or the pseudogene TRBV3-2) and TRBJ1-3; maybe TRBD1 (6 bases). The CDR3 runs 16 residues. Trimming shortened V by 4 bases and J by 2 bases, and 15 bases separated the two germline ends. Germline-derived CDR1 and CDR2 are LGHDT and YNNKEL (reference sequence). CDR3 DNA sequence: TGTGCCAGCAGCCGAACAACAGGGTTCACTGGAAACACCATATATTTT. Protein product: CASSRTTGFTGNTIYF.

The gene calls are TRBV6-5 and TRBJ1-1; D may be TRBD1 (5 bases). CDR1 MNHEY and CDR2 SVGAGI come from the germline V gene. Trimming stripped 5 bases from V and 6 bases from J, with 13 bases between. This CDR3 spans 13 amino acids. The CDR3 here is CASSLPGIPEAFF. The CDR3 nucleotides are TGTGCCAGCAGTCTTCCAGGGATCCCTGAAGCTTTCTTT.

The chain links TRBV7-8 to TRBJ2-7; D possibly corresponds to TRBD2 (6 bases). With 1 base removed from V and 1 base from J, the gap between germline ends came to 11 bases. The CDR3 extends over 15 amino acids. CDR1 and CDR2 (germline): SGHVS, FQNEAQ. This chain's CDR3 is CASSLGLGGSYEQYF. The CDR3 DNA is TGTGCCAGCAGCTTAGGTTTGGGGGGTTCCTACGAGCAGTACTTC.

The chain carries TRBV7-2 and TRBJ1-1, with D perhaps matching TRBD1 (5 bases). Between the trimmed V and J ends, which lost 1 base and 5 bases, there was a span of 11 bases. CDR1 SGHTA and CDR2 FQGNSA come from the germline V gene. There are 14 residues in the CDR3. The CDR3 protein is CASSLEAGRTEAFF. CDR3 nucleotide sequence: TGTGCCAGCAGCTTAGAGGCAGGGAGGACTGAAGCTTTCTTT.

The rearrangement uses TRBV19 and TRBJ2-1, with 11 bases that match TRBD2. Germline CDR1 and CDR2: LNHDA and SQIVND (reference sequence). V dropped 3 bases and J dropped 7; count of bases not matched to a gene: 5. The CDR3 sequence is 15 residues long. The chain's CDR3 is CASSITSGSSNEQFF. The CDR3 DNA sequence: TGTGCCAGTAGTATCACTAGCGGGAGCTCGAATGAGCAGTTCTTC.

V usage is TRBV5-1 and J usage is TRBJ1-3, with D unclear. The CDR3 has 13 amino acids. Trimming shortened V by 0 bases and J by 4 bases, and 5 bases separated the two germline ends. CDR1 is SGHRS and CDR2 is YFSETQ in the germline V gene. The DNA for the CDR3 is TGCGCCAGCAGCTTGGAACACGGAAACACCATATATTTT. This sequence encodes CASSLEHGNTIYF.

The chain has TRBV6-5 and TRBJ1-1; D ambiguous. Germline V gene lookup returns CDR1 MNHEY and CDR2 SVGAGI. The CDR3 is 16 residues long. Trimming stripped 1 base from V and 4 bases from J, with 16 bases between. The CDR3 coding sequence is TGTGCCAGCAGTTACTTCGGTGTCGGGAGGACCACTGAAGCTTTCTTT. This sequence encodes CASSYFGVGRTTEAFF.

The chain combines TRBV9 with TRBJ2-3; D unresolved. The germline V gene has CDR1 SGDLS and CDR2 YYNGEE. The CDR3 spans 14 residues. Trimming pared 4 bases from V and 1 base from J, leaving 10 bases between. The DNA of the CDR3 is TGTGCCAGCAGCCCGTATAGTGGCACAGATACGCAGTATTTT. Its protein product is CASSPYSGTDTQYF. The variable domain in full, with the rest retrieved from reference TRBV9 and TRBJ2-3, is DSGVTQTPKHLITATGQRVTLRCSPRSGDLSVYWYQQSLDQGLQFLIQYYNGEERAKGNILERFSAQQFPDLHSELNLSSLELGDSALYFCASSPYSGTDTQYFGPGTRLTVL.

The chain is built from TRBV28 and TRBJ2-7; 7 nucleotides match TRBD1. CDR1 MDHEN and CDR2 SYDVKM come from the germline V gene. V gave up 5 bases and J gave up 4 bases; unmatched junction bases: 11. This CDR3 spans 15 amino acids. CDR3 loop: CASSPGTETSYEQYF. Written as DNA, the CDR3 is TGTGCCAGCAGTCCAGGGACAGAAACTTCATACGAGCAGTACTTC.

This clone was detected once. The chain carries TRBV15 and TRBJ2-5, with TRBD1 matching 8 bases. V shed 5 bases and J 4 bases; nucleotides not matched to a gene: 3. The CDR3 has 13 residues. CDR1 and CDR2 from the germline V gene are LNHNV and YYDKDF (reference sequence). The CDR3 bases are TGTGCCACCAGCCGGACAGGGAGAGAGACCCAGTACTTC. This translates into CATSRTGRETQYF.